A selection of T cell receptor beta chains follows, all from one sample in a study of metastatic and nonmetastatic thyroid tumors. TCRdb reprocessed the PCR reads using MiXCR. The profile shows 15,000 or so clones, less than 30% of them singletons. Sequenced input: adjacent normal tissue. The receptors shown here come from a female donor with papillary thyroid cancer or a benign thyroid nodule (not recorded which). Some clones in this sample may be carry-over from other donors' samples. Both conserved end residues are part of each CDR3. The size entry is marked missing in some rows and otherwise reads once, few, many or a size class.

cdr3_aa | v_call | clone_size
CASTRAGEADTQYF | TRBV6-1 | -
CASSPRGLEAFF | TRBV18 | many
CASSEAGFSGANVLTF | TRBV6-1 | -
CASSLWASGTAEQFF | TRBV7-3 | -
CASSHRTGLSGELFF | TRBV6-1 | -
CASSLRAVSSTDTQYF | TRBV28 | few
CASSELGEQFF | TRBV5-1 | few
CASSSYFGGTGKGNSYEQYF | TRBV27 | -
CASTASGSTDTQYF | TRBV6-1 | few
CASSYSRSNEKLFF | TRBV6-2/TRBV6-3 | -
CASSIKTGGYEQYF | TRBV7-2 | -
CASSLQGGRETQYF | TRBV27 | many
CASGAGTGSSYEQYF | TRBV6-1 | few
CASAIGSGYEQFF | TRBV7-9 | many
CASSPPGYEQYF | TRBV11-2 | medium-sized
CASSLGQGAGELFF | TRBV5-1 | few
CASSHGTGSEKLFF | TRBV18 | -
CASSPQGTGELFF | TRBV6-1 | few
CASSPRQVHNEQFF | TRBV27 | -
CASSLETGAFATNEKLFF | TRBV11-3 | few
CASKPGQHTEAFF | TRBV19 | few
CASSYGPYNEQFF | TRBV6-2/TRBV6-3 | -
CASSRLAGLDNEQFF | TRBV6-4 | -
CASRDRGQNAGELFF | TRBV28 | -
CASVESGNTEAFF | TRBV7-8 | -
CAISFGETQYF | TRBV10-3 | few
CASSIGGQVLEKLFF | TRBV19 | medium-sized
CASRPTTSRSNEQFF | TRBV5-1 | -
CASSLAQGLAPTQYF | TRBV11-2 | few
CASSPGIDNEQFF | TRBV5-1 | -
CSPKKGVSYEQYF | TRBV20-1 | -
CASSDEFDLNEQYF | TRBV3-1 | -
CASSIREIQETQYF | TRBV19 | -
CASSSGPRSYEQYF | TRBV27 | -
CASSLGQVDLEPQHF | TRBV5-1 | once
CASSSEQGLSGNTIYF | TRBV7-6 | -
CASRFVGSSTGNTIYF | TRBV19 | -